This T cell receptor (beta chain) was sequenced during a study of brain T cells in children with intractable seizures. Study-wide results and limits: Pre-surgery blood may have been undersampled, hiding some clones.

Time point indicated: blood from clinic visit 5 months post-surgery; TSC patient then seizure free. Only cases whose brain tissue showed the highest T cell transcript signatures were sequenced. At least one anti-epileptic drug was given before surgery. On this clone: Its specificity is not known.

The germline V and J ends were trimmed by 6 bases and 4 bases, with 3 bases remaining between them. There are 10 residues in the CDR3. Germline loops: CDR1 LNHDA, CDR2 SQIVND (reference sequence). Sequencing was performed with immunoSEQ multiplex PCR; in TCRdb, only in-frame clones are kept and a portion is missing. The sample has 340,000 or so clones, approximately 93% seen once. The sample here was peripheral blood, taken approximately 5 months after surgery. The TCR comes from a boy younger than two with tuberous sclerosis and intractable seizures. The chain recombines TRBV19 with TRBJ2-5; D is ambiguous. The CDR3 spells CASRGETQYF. The CDR3 nucleotides read TGTGCCAGTAGAGGAGAGACCCAGTACTTC.